A single sample gave rise to the 26 T cell receptor beta chains below, sequenced in a study of shared clonotypes between healthy human individuals (TCRdb year 2020). The method was the immunoSEQ multiplex PCR assay. Not all clones reach the TCRdb copy of this immuneACCESS table, which keeps in-frame sequences only. Checked studies attribute under half of the gap to unresolved V genes and leave the rest unexplained. The sample profile shows hundreds of thousands of clones; about 80% of them were found once. Clones ranked in the top ten supply 1.5% to 2% of the sample. The sample comprised memory CD4+ T cells sorted from blood. This sample's cell subset or site label indicates: CD45RA-negative fraction. These receptors were obtained from a woman aged 25 to 45 in good health.

This chain joins TRBV7-2 and TRBJ2-1, with no clear D. The CDR3 consists of 14 residues. Trimming took off 6 bases at V and 4 bases at J, with 13 bases between the two ends. Germline assignment: CDR1 SGHTA and CDR2 FQGNSA. The CDR3 bases are TGTGCCAGCAGACCTAGATACAAATACAATGAGCAGTTCTTC. Translation: CASRPRYKYNEQFF. Variable domain in full (rest from reference TRBV7-2 and TRBJ2-1): GAGVSQSPSNKVTEKGKDVELRCDPISGHTALYWYRQSLGQGLEFLIYFQGNSAPDKSGLPSDRFSAERTGGSVSTLTIQRTQQEDSAVYLCASRPRYKYNEQFFGPGTRLTVL.

The chain has TRBV4-2 and TRBJ2-1; 11 bases map to TRBD2. The CDR3 spans 16 residues. After removal of 2 bases from V and 7 bases from J, the junction contained 7 bases not matched to a gene. The germline V gene has CDR1 LGHNA and CDR2 YNFKEQ. DNA for the CDR3: TGTGCCAGCAGCCAAAACCCTAGCGGGGGGTTGAATGAGCAGTTCTTC. Its protein is CASSQNPSGGLNEQFF.

V gene TRBV7-9 combines with J gene TRBJ2-5, with TRBD2 identical over 10 bases. The V and J ends lost 2 bases and 5 bases, in that order; junction bases with no gene match: 14. The germline V gene encodes CDR1 SEHNR and CDR2 FQNEAQ (reference sequence). The CDR3 is 18 amino acids. The CDR3 spells CASSLRGTGGLAMETQYF. The CDR3 bases are TGTGCCAGCAGCTTAAGGGGTACAGGGGGACTAGCGATGGAGACCCAGTACTTC.

The chain combines TRBV21-1 with TRBJ2-7; the table gives TRBD1 as D, unverified against the DNA. TRBV21-1 is a documented pseudogene. The CDR3 covers 17 residues. This chain's CDR3 is CASSGRSDRLPSYEQYF. The CDR3, as DNA: TGTGCCAGCAGCGGGCGATCTGACAGGCTCCCCTCCTACGAGCAGTACTTC.

CDR3 DNA sequence: TGTGCCAGCAGCCAAGATTGGCCCACAAACACTGAAGCTTTCTTT. Amino acids: CASSQDWPTNTEAFF. The V and J genes are TRBV5-4 and TRBJ1-1, with no clear D. Trimming took 4 bases from V and 2 from J, leaving 15 bases between them. Germline CDR1 reads SGHNT; CDR2 reads YYREEE (reference sequence). This CDR3 has 15 residues. Together with reference TRBV5-4 and TRBJ1-1, the CDR3 gives the full variable domain: ETGVTQSPTHLIKTRGQQVTLRCSSQSGHNTVSWYQQALGQGPQFIFQYYREEENGRGNFPPRFSGLQFPNYSSELNVNALELDDSALYLCASSQDWPTNTEAFFGQGTRLTVV.

This clone showed up just a few times. This chain uses TRBV11-2 with TRBJ2-6; tentatively, D is TRBD2 (6 bases). CDR1 and CDR2 (germline): SGHAT, FQNNGV. This CDR3 is built from 14 residues. Trimming shortened V by 11 bases and J by 0 bases, and 11 bases separated the two germline ends. The CDR3 here is CAGGVSSGANVLTF. DNA of the CDR3: TGTGCCGGAGGGGTGAGCTCTGGGGCCAACGTCCTGACTTTC.

This clone appeared a single time. V and J are TRBV9 and TRBJ1-4, with 7 bases that match TRBD1. Germline loops: CDR1 SGDLS, CDR2 YYNGEE. The CDR3 is 16 amino acids. Germline trimming cut 4 bases from V and 8 bases from J; bases unmatched to any gene: 14. CDR3 coding DNA: TGTGCCAGCAGCCCCGACCTGGACAGGCAAGACGAAAAACTGTTTTTT. As protein: CASSPDLDRQDEKLFF.

Comments on this clone: At the DNA level, this CDR3 is encoded by other sequences in the same sample as well. This chain links TRBV28 with TRBJ2-6; 7 positions agree with TRBD2. V lost 7 bases and J lost 0; bases outside the gene matches: 3. The CDR3 extends over 15 amino acids. From germline, CDR1 is MDHEN and CDR2 SYDVKM. The CDR3 DNA reads as TGTGCCAGCACCACGGGGGGCTCTGGGGCCAACGTCCTGACTTTC. This sequence encodes CASTTGGSGANVLTF.

The chain has TRBV5-1 and TRBJ2-1; a weak D match, TRBD2 (5 bases). There are 14 residues in the CDR3. Trimming took 0 bases from V and 7 from J, leaving 11 bases between them. The germline CDR1 and CDR2 sequences are SGHRS and YFSETQ. CDR3 residues: CASSLESSMNEQFF. The CDR3 coding sequence is TGCGCCAGCAGCTTGGAATCTAGCATGAATGAGCAGTTCTTC.

The rearrangement uses TRBV19 and TRBJ2-6, with D possibly TRBD2 on 6 matching bases. The CDR3 covers 15 residues. Trimming cost V 9 bases and J 0 bases, with 12 bases left between them. CDR1 and CDR2 from the germline V gene are LNHDA and SQIVND (reference sequence). The CDR3 here is CASLSRGSGANVLTF. The CDR3 DNA reads TGTGCCAGCCTCTCGCGGGGCTCTGGGGCCAACGTCCTGACTTTC.

This sequence joins TRBV5-1 and TRBJ1-2; D possibly corresponds to TRBD1 (6 bases). Between the trimmed V and J ends, which lost 4 bases and 8 bases, there was a span of 12 bases. This CDR3 comprises 12 residues. Germline CDR1 SGHRS, CDR2 YFSETQ. CDR3 sequence reads: CASSPQGRGYTF. DNA of the CDR3: TGCGCCAGCAGCCCACAGGGAAGGGGCTACACCTTC.

This clone was counted a single time. One end of the junction fails to match germline, which may point to a read error. The chain links TRBV5-1 to TRBJ1-1, with D unresolved. CDR3 size: 11 residues. Germline values: CDR1 SGHRS, CDR2 YFSETQ. As DNA, the CDR3 is TGCGCCAGCAGATTGGTCCCTGGGGCTTTCTTT. It is translated as CASRLVPGAFF.

This chain connects TRBV5-4 to TRBJ2-1, with D perhaps matching TRBD2 (6 bases). V lost 0 bases, J lost 2 bases, and 9 bases lay in between. This CDR3 is built from 15 residues. Germline assignment: CDR1 SGHNT and CDR2 YYREEE (reference sequence). The CDR3 DNA sequence: TGTGCCAGCAGCTTGGATACGGGAGCCTACAATGAGCAGTTCTTC. It translates to CASSLDTGAYNEQFF. The entire variable domain, with the rest obtained from reference TRBV5-4 and TRBJ2-1, is as follows: ETGVTQSPTHLIKTRGQQVTLRCSSQSGHNTVSWYQQALGQGPQFIFQYYREEENGRGNFPPRFSGLQFPNYSSELNVNALELDDSALYLCASSLDTGAYNEQFFGPGTRLTVL.

The chain joins TRBV19 to TRBJ2-1; D unresolved. V was trimmed by 11 bases and J by 7 bases, leaving 21 bases between them. In germline, CDR1 is LNHDA, CDR2 SQIVND (reference sequence). The CDR3 extends over 14 amino acids. CDR3 DNA: TGTGCCCCATCTTTACTGGGTATAATGAATGAGCAGTTCTTC. Translating it yields CAPSLLGIMNEQFF.

V gene TRBV18 combines with J gene TRBJ2-1, with TRBD1 matching over 7 bases. V gave up 3 bases and J gave up 5 bases; unmatched junction bases: 7. Germline values: CDR1 KGHSH, CDR2 LQKENI. The CDR3 sequence is 15 residues long. CDR3: CASSPGDRPNNEQFF. CDR3 coding DNA: TGTGCCAGCTCACCCGGGGACAGACCAAACAATGAGCAGTTCTTC. The full variable domain, completed using reference TRBV18 and TRBJ2-1, is NAGVMQNPRHLVRRRGQEARLRCSPMKGHSHVYWYRQLPEEGLKFMVYLQKENIIDESGMPKERFSAEFPKEGPSILRIQQVVRGDSAAYFCASSPGDRPNNEQFFGPGTRLTVL.

The chain has TRBV28 and TRBJ2-7; 8 nucleotides align to TRBD1. With V trimmed by 6 bases and J by 4 bases, 5 bases remained unmatched. The CDR3 sequence is 13 residues long. The V gene's germline CDR1 is MDHEN and CDR2 SYDVKM. The chain's CDR3 is CASSTDRGYEQYF. DNA for the CDR3: TGTGCCAGCAGCACAGACAGGGGTTACGAGCAGTACTTC. Based on the CDR3 plus reference TRBV28 and TRBJ2-7, the full variable domain is DVKVTQSSRYLVKRTGEKVFLECVQDMDHENMFWYRQDPGLGLRLIYFSYDVKMKEKGDIPEGYSVSREKKERFSLILESASTNQTSMYLCASSTDRGYEQYFGPGTRLTVT.

This clone was observed once. This rearrangement joins TRBV15 to TRBJ1-1, with D perhaps TRBD1 (6 bases). Germline V gene lookup returns CDR1 LNHNV and CDR2 YYDKDF (reference sequence). V was shortened by 4 bases and J by 5 bases, with 14 bases between the two germline ends. This CDR3 spans 14 amino acids. The chain's CDR3 is CATSTVSRGTEAFF. In nucleotides, the CDR3 is TGTGCCACCAGCACCGTTAGCAGGGGAACTGAAGCTTTCTTT.

The chain recombines TRBV19 with TRBJ2-6; the D is unclear. CDR1 LNHDA and CDR2 SQIVND come from the germline V gene (reference sequence). This CDR3 spans 13 amino acids. V gave up 6 bases and J gave up 5 bases, with 8 bases separating them. The CDR3 spells CASSPGWANVLTF. CDR3 DNA sequence: TGTGCCAGTAGCCCCGGTTGGGCCAACGTCCTGACTTTC. The full variable domain, rest sourced from reference TRBV19 and TRBJ2-6, is DGGITQSPKYLFRKEGQNVTLSCEQNLNHDAMYWYRQDPGQGLRLIYYSQIVNDFQKGDIAEGYSVSREKKESFPLTVTSAQKNPTAFYLCASSPGWANVLTFGAGSRLTVL.

V and J are TRBV28 and TRBJ2-1, with 12 positions matching TRBD2. Germline V CDR1 and CDR2: MDHEN, SYDVKM. V lost 7 bases and J lost 4; bases outside the gene matches: 5. The CDR3 is 15 amino acids. The CDR3 loop reads CASKPTSGGYNEQFF. The DNA of the CDR3 is TGTGCCAGCAAACCGACTAGCGGGGGATACAATGAGCAGTTCTTC.

This clone showed up just a few times. This chain joins TRBV29-1 and TRBJ2-1, with 13 bases identical to TRBD2. Germline CDR1 SQVTM, CDR2 ANQGSEA. With 3 bases clipped from V and 4 bases from J, the junction kept 0 bases outside the gene matches. This CDR3 is 14 amino acids long. CDR3 coding DNA: TGCAGCGTTGAGACTAGCGGGGGGTACAATGAGCAGTTCTTC. Protein: CSVETSGGYNEQFF.

This chain links TRBV6-5 with TRBJ1-5; D call uncertain. V lost 3 bases, J lost 4 bases, and 7 bases lay in between. The CDR3 is made up of 13 amino acids. CDR1 is MNHEY, CDR2 SVGAGI, per germline. The CDR3 loop reads CASSYGRNQPQHF. The DNA for the CDR3 is TGTGCCAGCAGTTATGGCCGAAATCAGCCCCAGCATTTT.

In this sample, this clone turned up a few times. This chain joins TRBV28 and TRBJ1-3, with 8 bases matching TRBD1. V lost 7 bases and J lost 6; bases outside the gene matches: 5. The CDR3 is 13 residues long. Germline V gene lookup returns CDR1 MDHEN and CDR2 SYDVKM. This CDR3 reads CASKDRVENTIYF. In nucleotides, the CDR3 is TGTGCCAGCAAGGACAGGGTCGAAAACACCATATATTTT.

The chain joins TRBV5-1 to TRBJ2-5, with 8 bases matching TRBD1. Looked up from germline, CDR1 is SGHRS and CDR2 is YFSETQ. Trimming removed 4 bases from V and 4 bases from J; junction bases left unmatched: 6. CDR3 length equals 14 residues. The CDR3 sequence: CASSDGTGGETQYF. The CDR3 nucleotides are TGCGCCAGCAGCGATGGGACAGGTGGAGAGACCCAGTACTTC.

CDR3 sequence reads: CAWTPGRTNTQYF. The CDR3, as DNA: TGTGCCTGGACCCCTGGACGGACAAATACGCAGTATTTT. The V gene is TRBV30, the J gene TRBJ2-3; possibly TRBD1 for D (5 bases). Germline loops: CDR1 GTSNPN, CDR2 SVGIG (reference sequence). The CDR3 runs 13 residues. V was pared by 4 bases and J by 7 bases, with 15 bases between. Combining the CDR3 with reference TRBV30 and TRBJ2-3 gives the whole variable domain SQTIHQWPATLVQPVGSPLSLECTVEGTSNPNLYWYRQAAGRGLQLLFYSVGIGQISSEVPQNLSASRPQDRQFILSSKKLLLSDSGFYLCAWTPGRTNTQYFGPGTRLTVL.

The rearrangement joins TRBV7-2 to TRBJ1-2; D not resolved. CDR3 size: 16 residues. Germline values: CDR1 SGHTA, CDR2 FQGNSA. V gave up 2 bases and J gave up 7 bases, with 20 bases separating them. The CDR3 sequence is CASSLQVGLVFGGYTF. The CDR3 nucleotides are TGTGCCAGCAGCTTACAAGTTGGGTTGGTGTTTGGTGGCTACACCTTC.

This clone appeared a few times. This may be a read error, as it is one base from a much larger clone. Other nucleotide sequences from this sample produce the same CDR3. For the CDR3, the DNA is TGTGCCAGCAGCTCGGGACAGGGATACAATGAGCAGTTCTTC. Translated, it gives CASSSGQGYNEQFF. This rearrangement joins TRBV11-1 to TRBJ2-1; 9 bases agree with TRBD1. CDR1 SGHAT and CDR2 FQDESV come from the germline V gene (reference sequence). Trimming at V came to 4 bases and at J to 4 bases, leaving 2 bases not matched to a gene. The CDR3 has 14 amino acids.